This T cell receptor beta chain was documented in a study of memory CD4+ T cells and cytomegalovirus serostatus. Findings of the study overall: The CMV-associated TCR signature appears largely within the CD4+ memory repertoire. CMV serostatus prediction reached median AUC 0.95, or 0.91 with US-trained model.

In germline, CDR1 is SQVTM, CDR2 ANQGSEA. The ends were cut back, 5 bases at V and 1 base at J, with 8 bases in the middle. The CDR3 contains 12 residues. This table comes from immunoSEQ multiplex PCR, and its TCRdb copy is limited to in-frame clones, with some not included. The repertoire has about 50,000 clones, around 74% of them found once; the top ten carry around 0.61%. Comments on this clone: Antigen specificity is unknown.

Single viable CD3+CD4+CD8-CD45RO+ cells were sorted as the memory CD4+ T cells. This TCR derives from an adult in good health and CMV-seronegative. The chain has TRBV29-1 and TRBJ2-5; D is ambiguous. The sequencing sample was made of memory CD4+ T cells from blood. CDR3 nucleotides: TGCAGCGTTTCAGAATCCCAAGAGACCCAGTACTTC. Protein sequence: CSVSESQETQYF.